This is a list of T cell receptor beta chains from one sample in a study of blood T cell repertoires in COVID-19. The data were produced by immunoSEQ multiplex PCR, yet TCRdb's version contains in-frame clones alone and is incomplete. The sample lists roughly 260,000 clones, approximately 82% occurring once. Sequencing was carried out using peripheral blood. The receptors originated from a woman of 80 years or more with active or convalescent COVID-19. The CDR3 runs from the conserved cysteine through the conserved F or W. The D gene is left open where the match is weak. Expanded clones get a size class; other rows say once, few or many, or leave the size out.

d_call	clone_size	v_call	j_call	cdr3_nt	cdr3_aa
TRBD1	-	TRBV5-4	TRBJ2-2	TGTGCCAGCAGCGGGACAGGGTTATCGAACACCGGGGAGCTGTTTTTT	CASSGTGLSNTGELFF
TRBD2	-	TRBV14	TRBJ2-3	TGTGCCAGCAGCCAGGGTCGGGGGGGCCAAACAGATACGCAGTATTTT	CASSQGRGGQTDTQYF
-	-	TRBV12-3/TRBV12-4	TRBJ1-1	TGTGCCAGCAGTTTAGCAGGGGGATCTGAAGCTTTCTTT	CASSLAGGSEAFF
-	-	TRBV5-1	TRBJ2-6	TGCGCCAGCAGCACAATACGCTCTGGGGCCAACGTCCTGACTTTC	CASSTIRSGANVLTF
TRBD2	once	TRBV19	TRBJ2-5	TGTGCCAGTAGTGGGATGGGACTAGCGGGAGGAGAGACCCAGTACTTC	CASSGMGLAGGETQYF
-	-	TRBV19	TRBJ1-2	TGTGCCAGTAGTATTAAATCAGGCCGCGGGGGCTACACCTTC	CASSIKSGRGGYTF
TRBD2	-	TRBV6-1	TRBJ2-7	TGTGCCAGCAGTGAATGGGGGGGAACGAGGAGATACCCCATGGACGAGCAGTACTTC	CASSEWGGTRRYPMDEQYF
TRBD2	-	TRBV27	TRBJ2-2	TGTGCCAGCACCGCTTTTCCGGGACTAGTTCCCGGGGAGCTGTTTTTT	CASTAFPGLVPGELFF
TRBD1	-	TRBV2	TRBJ1-1	TGTGCCAGCAGTAAGACAGGGGGCAAGGCTTTCTTT	CASSKTGGKAFF
TRBD1	-	TRBV5-1	TRBJ1-1	TGCGCCAGCAGCTGGGGGACAGCGAACACTGAAGCTTTCTTT	CASSWGTANTEAFF
-	-	TRBV5-1	TRBJ1-1	TGCGCCAGCAGCTTGGCCGGGGATTCCGGCACTGAAGCTTTCTTT	CASSLAGDSGTEAFF
-	-	TRBV4-1	TRBJ1-1	TGCGCCAGCAGCCAAGACCTCCTGGGAGCGGGCTTGAACACTGAAGCTTTCTTT	CASSQDLLGAGLNTEAFF
TRBD1	-	TRBV7-8	TRBJ1-1	TGTGCCAGCAGCTGGGACAGGGGAAGTGGGAACACTGAAGCTTTCTTT	CASSWDRGSGNTEAFF
TRBD1	-	TRBV6-5	TRBJ1-4	TGTGCCAGCAGTTACGGACAGGGGCCGGAGGAAAAACTGTTTTTT	CASSYGQGPEEKLFF
TRBD2	-	TRBV5-1	TRBJ2-1	TGCGCCAGCAGCCTGAGGACTAGCGCTAGCTCCTACAATGAGCAGTTCTTC	CASSLRTSASSYNEQFF
TRBD2	-	TRBV2	TRBJ2-7	TGTGCCAACACCCCGCTCCGAGCGGGAGGGGACTACGAGCAGTACTTC	CANTPLRAGGDYEQYF
-	-	TRBV5-1	TRBJ2-2	TGCGCCAGCAGCGTGGGACCCGGAGGGACCGGGGAGCTGTTTTTT	CASSVGPGGTGELFF
-	-	TRBV12-3/TRBV12-4	TRBJ2-5	TGTGCCAGCAGTTTTACGAGAACCCAGTACTTC	CASSFTRTQYF
-	once	TRBV5-4	TRBJ1-2	TGTGCCAGCAGCTTTACGGGGGACCACTATGGCTACACCTTC	CASSFTGDHYGYTF
TRBD1	-	TRBV5-1	TRBJ2-5	TGCGCCAGCAGCCTACAGGGGTTTAGGCAAGAGACCCAGTACTTC	CASSLQGFRQETQYF
-	-	TRBV27	TRBJ2-7	TGTGCCAGCAGGTCCACCGGGACAAGAGCCTACGAGCAGTACTTC	CASRSTGTRAYEQYF
TRBD2	many	TRBV5-1	TRBJ2-7	TGCGCCAGCAGCGGGGGGACTAGCGGCTACGAGCAGTACTTC	CASSGGTSGYEQYF
-	-	TRBV18	TRBJ1-1	TGTGCCAGCTCACCACCGAACGTCGCAGGGTTTTTAGAAGCTTTCTTT	CASSPPNVAGFLEAFF
-	-	TRBV12-3/TRBV12-4	TRBJ2-2	TGTGCCAGCAAAGTCGGCACCGGGGAGCTGTTTTTT	CASKVGTGELFF
TRBD1	-	TRBV6-5	TRBJ2-5	TGTGCCAGCAGTTACGGACAGGGGGTATCAGAGACCCAGTACTTC	CASSYGQGVSETQYF
-	-	TRBV11-3	TRBJ1-4	TGTGCCAGCAGCTTAGATAGGGGGTCCGTAATTGAAAAACTGTTTTTT	CASSLDRGSVIEKLFF
-	once	TRBV7-2	TRBJ1-1	TGTGCCAGCAGCTTATTCACCGGGGAGTACACTGAAGCTTTCTTT	CASSLFTGEYTEAFF
-	-	TRBV28	TRBJ1-2	TGTGCCAGCAGTTTATCAAACAGGGATGGCTACACCTTC	CASSLSNRDGYTF
TRBD1	once	TRBV28	TRBJ1-2	TGTGCCAGCAGCGACAGGGTGGGTTACACCTTC	CASSDRVGYTF
-	once	TRBV5-6	TRBJ2-3	TGTGCCAGCAGCTTGGCGCAGGTCGAAAAGTATTTT	CASSLAQVEKYF